Listed below are T cell receptor beta chains from one sample, sequenced in a study of human T cells and chemical hapten exposure. From the RACE reads, TCRdb called clonotypes with MiXCR, one entry per CDR3 protein. The sample carries some 190,000 distinct CDR3 sequences, around 22% recorded once. Sample: whole blood, taken in connection with sensitization to the hapten diphenylcyclopropenone (DPC). The receptors come from a woman aged 45-65 years with alopecia areata. Some clones in this sample may be carry-over from other donors' samples. Both conserved end residues are part of each CDR3. Fields, in order: clone size, D gene, CDR3 length, V gene, J gene, CDR3 protein, CDR3 DNA. A D gene is named only where the DNA matches it firmly. Size values are once, few and many counts, or a class for expanded clones, and some rows have none.

>-|TRBD1|14|TRBV18|TRBJ1-1
CASSLRDRNTEAFF
TGTGCCAGCTCACTCCGGGACAGAAACACTGAAGCTTTCTTT
>few|TRBD1|16|TRBV18|TRBJ2-2
CASSPTGTRGIGELFF
TGTGCCAGCTCACCGACAGGGACCAGAGGAATCGGGGAGCTGTTTTTT
>-|-|14|TRBV10-3|TRBJ2-7
CAMAGTRNTYEQYF
TGTGCCATGGCCGGGACTCGGAACACCTACGAGCAGTACTTC
>-|TRBD2|15|TRBV4-1|TRBJ2-1
CASSNLAGLYNEQFF
TGCGCCAGCAGCAATTTAGCGGGACTCTACAATGAGCAGTTCTTC
>-|TRBD1|15|TRBV15|TRBJ2-6
CATSGQGTGANVLTF
TGTGCCACCAGCGGACAGGGGACCGGGGCCAACGTCCTGACTTTC
>-|TRBD2|18|TRBV5-1|TRBJ2-2
CASSPGLAGGPGTGELFF
TGCGCCAGCAGCCCAGGACTAGCGGGAGGGCCGGGCACCGGGGAGCTGTTTTTT
>-|-|13|TRBV12-3/TRBV12-4|TRBJ2-1
CASSLTGEGEQFF
TGTGCCAGCAGTTTGACAGGGGAGGGTGAGCAGTTCTTC
>-|-|14|TRBV7-2|TRBJ2-7
CASSLGLVDYEQYF
TGTGCCAGCAGCTTAGGACTAGTCGACTACGAGCAGTACTTC
>few|TRBD1|14|TRBV10-3|TRBJ2-5
CAISETGQGATQYF
TGTGCCATCAGTGAGACAGGACAGGGGGCGACCCAGTACTTC
>once|-|14|TRBV9|TRBJ2-1
CASSAYGTYNEQFF
TGTGCCAGCAGCGCCTACGGGACTTACAATGAGCAGTTCTTC
>few|-|14|TRBV20-1|TRBJ2-3
CSARVSGGGDTQYF
TGCAGTGCTAGAGTCTCAGGTGGAGGAGATACGCAGTATTTT
>few|-|15|TRBV20-1|TRBJ1-1
CSARRTFVPKTEAFF
TGCAGTGCTAGGCGTACATTCGTCCCTAAGACTGAAGCTTTCTTT
>-|TRBD2|16|TRBV6-2/TRBV6-3|TRBJ2-5
CASMTTSGRSQETQYF
TGTGCCAGCATGACGACTAGCGGGAGATCTCAAGAGACCCAGTACTTC
>-|TRBD2|13|TRBV7-8|TRBJ2-7
CASTRGAVYEQYF
TGTGCCAGCACGCGGGGGGCCGTTTACGAGCAGTACTTC
>-|TRBD1|12|TRBV12-3/TRBV12-4|TRBJ1-4
CASSRQGVKLFF
TGTGCCAGCAGTCGACAGGGGGTGAAACTGTTTTTT
>few|-|15|TRBV20-1|TRBJ1-4
CSAIRALGSNEKLFF
TGCAGTGCAATCAGGGCCCTCGGGTCCAATGAAAAACTGTTTTTT
>few|TRBD2|17|TRBV7-2|TRBJ2-5
CASSLVGTSEYQETQYF
TGTGCCAGCAGCTTAGTAGGGACTAGCGAGTACCAAGAGACCCAGTACTTC
>-|-|12|TRBV7-9|TRBJ2-7
CASSFSPGPGYF
TGTGCCAGCAGCTTTTCCCCTGGGCCCGGGTACTTC
>-|-|17|TRBV24-1|TRBJ2-3
CATSAPQQGPSTDTQYF
TGTGCCACCAGTGCACCCCAACAGGGCCCTAGCACAGATACGCAGTATTTT
>-|TRBD2|16|TRBV7-2|TRBJ2-1
CASSLPLAGGGNEQFF
TGTGCCAGCAGCTTGCCCCTAGCGGGGGGGGGCAATGAGCAGTTCTTC
>-|TRBD1|15|TRBV6-5|TRBJ2-7
CASSAPGTGTYEQYF
TGTGCCAGCAGCGCCCCTGGGACAGGGACCTACGAGCAGTACTTC
>-|-|13|TRBV29-1|TRBJ2-6
CSVDPLGANVLTF
TGCAGCGTTGACCCCCTCGGGGCCAACGTCCTGACTTTC
>-|TRBD2|16|TRBV4-1|TRBJ2-3
CASRQEAGGPTDTQYF
TGCGCCAGCAGACAGGAGGCGGGAGGGCCGACAGATACGCAGTATTTT
>-|-|13|TRBV6-5|TRBJ1-2
CASSYRQNYGYTF
TGTGCCAGCAGTTATAGGCAGAACTATGGCTACACCTTC
>-|TRBD1|13|TRBV30|TRBJ2-3
CAWGTGGSDTQYF
TGTGCCTGGGGGACAGGGGGCTCAGATACGCAGTATTTT
>few|-|15|TRBV12-3/TRBV12-4|TRBJ1-1
CASSLALGGENEAFF
TGTGCCAGCAGTTTAGCGCTAGGGGGGGAGAATGAAGCTTTCTTT
>few|TRBD1|16|TRBV6-1|TRBJ2-3
CASSEQRTGRTDTQYF
TGTGCCAGCAGTGAACAGAGGACAGGGAGGACAGATACGCAGTATTTT
>few|-|19|TRBV21-1|TRBJ1-2
CASSKVRQARSGRCNGYTF
TGTGCCAGCAGCAAAGTACGCCAAGCAAGGTCCGGACGGTGCAACGGCTACACCTTC
>few|-|14|TRBV20-1|TRBJ2-5
CSASSSLRLQTQYF
TGCAGTGCTAGTTCATCTTTGAGGCTACAGACCCAGTACTTC
>-|TRBD1|15|TRBV2|TRBJ2-7
CATEAGRTGRYEQYF
TGTGCCACCGAAGCTGGGAGGACAGGGCGGTACGAGCAGTACTTC
>-|TRBD2|14|TRBV2|TRBJ2-1
CASSASGYYNEQFF
TGTGCCAGCAGTGCTAGCGGGTACTACAATGAGCAGTTCTTC
>-|-|16|TRBV6-5|TRBJ2-6
CASRGQENSGANVLTF
TGTGCCAGCAGAGGACAAGAGAATTCTGGGGCCAACGTCCTGACTTTC
>-|TRBD1|14|TRBV27|TRBJ2-1
CASSTGERYNEQFF
TGTGCCAGCAGCACAGGGGAAAGATACAATGAGCAGTTCTTC
>-|TRBD2|15|TRBV2|TRBJ2-7
CASSGPLAGGGEQYF
TGTGCCAGCAGTGGTCCTCTAGCGGGAGGAGGCGAGCAGTACTTC
>few|TRBD2|16|TRBV2|TRBJ2-3
CASRLAGVFPTDTQYF
TGTGCCAGCAGGCTAGCGGGCGTATTCCCCACAGATACGCAGTATTTT
>few|-|15|TRBV7-9|TRBJ2-7
CASSLDLALDYEQYF
TGTGCCAGCAGCTTGGACCTAGCGCTCGATTACGAGCAGTACTTC
>-|-|15|TRBV27|TRBJ2-1
CASSFLRDSYNEQFF
TGTGCCAGCAGTTTTCTGCGGGACTCCTACAATGAGCAGTTCTTC
>-|TRBD2|17|TRBV7-2|TRBJ2-1
CASSLTTSGISYNEQFF
TGTGCCAGCAGCTTGACGACTAGCGGGATATCCTACAATGAGCAGTTCTTC
>-|-|11|TRBV6-5|TRBJ1-2
CATNRGDGYTF
TGTGCCACCAACCGGGGGGATGGCTACACCTTC
>-|-|17|TRBV7-9|TRBJ1-4
CASRPTGGVGTNEKLFF
TGTGCCAGCAGGCCCACGGGCGGAGTTGGAACTAATGAAAAACTGTTTTTT
>-|TRBD2|14|TRBV9|TRBJ2-5
CASGGGTRYETQYF
TGTGCCAGCGGCGGTGGGACTAGGTATGAGACCCAGTACTTC
>few|-|15|TRBV7-2|TRBJ2-3
CASSSTGRDTDTQYF
TGTGCCAGCAGCTCCACGGGGCGGGACACAGATACGCAGTATTTT
>-|-|15|TRBV7-9|TRBJ1-2
CASSNYAKGGYGYTF
TGTGCCAGCAGCAATTACGCGAAGGGAGGCTATGGCTACACCTTC
>-|-|16|TRBV18|TRBJ2-1
CASSLTDGSPGNEQFF
TGTGCCAGCTCACTGACAGACGGGAGCCCGGGGAATGAGCAGTTCTTC
>-|-|14|TRBV5-1|TRBJ1-1
CASSLVPQNTEAFF
TGCGCCAGCAGCTTGGTCCCCCAGAACACTGAAGCTTTCTTT
>-|-|16|TRBV6-5|TRBJ2-7
CASSYSLGLLRFEQYF
TGTGCCAGCAGTTACTCGTTGGGGTTGCTGCGTTTCGAGCAGTACTTC
>-|-|14|TRBV20-1|TRBJ1-5
CSAREAVGNQPQHF
TGCAGTGCTAGGGAAGCCGTGGGAAATCAGCCCCAGCATTTT
>few|-|16|TRBV10-3|TRBJ2-7
CAITALVGSTVHEQYF
TGTGCCATCACCGCTTTGGTGGGGTCGACCGTACACGAGCAGTACTTC
>-|TRBD1|16|TRBV4-2|TRBJ1-4
CASSQGTGVANEKLFF
TGTGCCAGCAGCCAGGGGACAGGGGTAGCTAATGAAAAACTGTTTTTT
>-|-|12|TRBV29-1|TRBJ2-1
CSVLKRPNEQFF
TGCAGCGTTCTAAAAAGGCCGAATGAGCAGTTCTTC
>-|-|13|TRBV3-1|TRBJ2-2
CASSQVPGRELFF
TGTGCCAGCAGCCAGGTCCCGGGGCGGGAGCTGTTTTTT
>-|-|13|TRBV7-3|TRBJ2-2
CASSLSLPGELFF
TGTGCCAGCAGCTTAAGTTTGCCCGGGGAGCTGTTTTTT